Below are 9 T cell receptor beta chains sequenced from a single sample in a study of T cells in narcolepsy. Sequencing used immunoSEQ multiplex PCR; TCRdb keeps in-frame clones, though not all of them. The profile covers around 42,000 clones, with around 88% appearing a single time and roughly 1.2% taken by the ten largest. Material: CD45RA- memory CD4+ T cells from PBMCs. Receptors were obtained from a human donor with narcolepsy.

This clone has only one observation. V and J are TRBV11-2 and TRBJ2-3; TRBD1 might be the D (6 bases). Between the trimmed V and J ends, which lost 0 bases and 2 bases, there was a span of 12 bases. The CDR3 is 16 amino acids. The germline V gene has CDR1 SGHAT and CDR2 FQNNGV. CDR3 nucleotide sequence: TGTGCCAGCAGCTTAGAAGGGGGTTGGGTCACAGATACGCAGTATTTT. Its translation is CASSLEGGWVTDTQYF. Looking up the rest from reference TRBV11-2 and TRBJ2-3 gives the full variable domain: EAGVAQSPRYKIIEKRQSVAFWCNPISGHATLYWYQQILGQGPKLLIQFQNNGVVDDSQLPKDRFSAERLKGVDSTLKIQPAKLEDSAVYLCASSLEGGWVTDTQYFGPGTRLTVL.

CDR3 coding DNA: TGCGCCAGCAGCCAAGTGATACAGGGGTCGGAGGGGGGAAGGGAGACCCAGTACTTC. Translation gives CASSQVIQGSEGGRETQYF. This sequence joins TRBV4-1 and TRBJ2-5; tentative D call: TRBD1 (7 bases). Trimming took 1 base from V and 5 from J, leaving 26 bases between them. The CDR3 is 19 residues long. The germline gives CDR1 MGHRA, CDR2 YSYEKL.

The CDR3 region is CAIGGRSSGNTIYF. The CDR3 coding sequence is TGTGCCATCGGGGGACGGAGCTCTGGAAACACCATATATTTT. The chain combines TRBV10-3 with TRBJ1-3; possible D gene TRBD1, 5 bases. Germline values: CDR1 ENHRY, CDR2 SYGVKD. The CDR3 length is 14 residues. V was pared by 8 bases and J by 0 bases, with 11 bases between.

The J gene is TRBJ1-6, the V gene TRBV12-2. TRBV12-2 is listed as a pseudogene. This CDR3 has 16 amino acids. DNA of the CDR3: TGTGCAAGTCGCTTAGAAGGGACGGCAAATAATTCACCCCTCCACTTT. Translation: CASRLEGTANNSPLHF.

The J gene is TRBJ2-7, the V gene TRBV15; perhaps TRBD1 as D (6 bases). This CDR3 spans 15 amino acids. V lost 5 bases and J 0 bases, leaving 14 bases between the germline ends. Germline lookup yields CDR1 LNHNV and CDR2 YYDKDF (reference sequence). The CDR3 here is CATSPRDTFSYEQYF. Here the CDR3 DNA reads TGTGCCACCAGCCCCCGGGACACGTTCTCCTACGAGCAGTACTTC.

The chain uses TRBV6-5 and TRBJ1-3; D gene unclear. The CDR3 runs to 14 residues. V dropped 2 bases and J dropped 5 bases, with 10 bases sitting between them. Germline CDR1 and CDR2: MNHEY and SVGAGI. CDR3 residues: CASSYGGSRNTIYF. CDR3 in DNA: TGTGCCAGCAGTTACGGTGGCAGCCGAAACACCATATATTTT.

CDR3 residues: CASNPGQGSYRQYF. The CDR3 bases are TGTGCCAGTAACCCGGGACAGGGAAGCTACCGTCAGTACTTC. The chain is built from TRBV19 and TRBJ2-7, with 9 bases aligning to TRBD1. This CDR3 contains 14 residues. The V gene end was trimmed by 7 bases and the J gene end by 10 bases; junction bases not matched to a gene: 14. CDR1 is LNHDA and CDR2 is SQIVND in the germline V gene (reference sequence).

This rearrangement joins TRBV29-1 to TRBJ2-1; 8 nucleotides agree with TRBD1. The CDR3 totals 13 residues. V gave up 3 bases and J gave up 10 bases; unmatched junction bases: 8. Germline CDR1 is SQVTM and CDR2 is ANQGSEA. DNA for the CDR3: TGCAGCGTTGAGAGGACAGGGAGAGTGGAGCAGTTCTTC. Amino acids: CSVERTGRVEQFF.

This chain joins TRBV12-5 and TRBJ1-2; 8 nucleotides align to TRBD1. This CDR3 has 13 amino acids. The V gene's germline CDR1 is LGHNT and CDR2 FRNRAP. V gave up 8 bases and J gave up 6 bases; unmatched junction bases: 8. CDR3 coding DNA: TGTGCTAGTTCCCTATCGACAGGGGATGGCTACACCTTC. As protein: CASSLSTGDGYTF.